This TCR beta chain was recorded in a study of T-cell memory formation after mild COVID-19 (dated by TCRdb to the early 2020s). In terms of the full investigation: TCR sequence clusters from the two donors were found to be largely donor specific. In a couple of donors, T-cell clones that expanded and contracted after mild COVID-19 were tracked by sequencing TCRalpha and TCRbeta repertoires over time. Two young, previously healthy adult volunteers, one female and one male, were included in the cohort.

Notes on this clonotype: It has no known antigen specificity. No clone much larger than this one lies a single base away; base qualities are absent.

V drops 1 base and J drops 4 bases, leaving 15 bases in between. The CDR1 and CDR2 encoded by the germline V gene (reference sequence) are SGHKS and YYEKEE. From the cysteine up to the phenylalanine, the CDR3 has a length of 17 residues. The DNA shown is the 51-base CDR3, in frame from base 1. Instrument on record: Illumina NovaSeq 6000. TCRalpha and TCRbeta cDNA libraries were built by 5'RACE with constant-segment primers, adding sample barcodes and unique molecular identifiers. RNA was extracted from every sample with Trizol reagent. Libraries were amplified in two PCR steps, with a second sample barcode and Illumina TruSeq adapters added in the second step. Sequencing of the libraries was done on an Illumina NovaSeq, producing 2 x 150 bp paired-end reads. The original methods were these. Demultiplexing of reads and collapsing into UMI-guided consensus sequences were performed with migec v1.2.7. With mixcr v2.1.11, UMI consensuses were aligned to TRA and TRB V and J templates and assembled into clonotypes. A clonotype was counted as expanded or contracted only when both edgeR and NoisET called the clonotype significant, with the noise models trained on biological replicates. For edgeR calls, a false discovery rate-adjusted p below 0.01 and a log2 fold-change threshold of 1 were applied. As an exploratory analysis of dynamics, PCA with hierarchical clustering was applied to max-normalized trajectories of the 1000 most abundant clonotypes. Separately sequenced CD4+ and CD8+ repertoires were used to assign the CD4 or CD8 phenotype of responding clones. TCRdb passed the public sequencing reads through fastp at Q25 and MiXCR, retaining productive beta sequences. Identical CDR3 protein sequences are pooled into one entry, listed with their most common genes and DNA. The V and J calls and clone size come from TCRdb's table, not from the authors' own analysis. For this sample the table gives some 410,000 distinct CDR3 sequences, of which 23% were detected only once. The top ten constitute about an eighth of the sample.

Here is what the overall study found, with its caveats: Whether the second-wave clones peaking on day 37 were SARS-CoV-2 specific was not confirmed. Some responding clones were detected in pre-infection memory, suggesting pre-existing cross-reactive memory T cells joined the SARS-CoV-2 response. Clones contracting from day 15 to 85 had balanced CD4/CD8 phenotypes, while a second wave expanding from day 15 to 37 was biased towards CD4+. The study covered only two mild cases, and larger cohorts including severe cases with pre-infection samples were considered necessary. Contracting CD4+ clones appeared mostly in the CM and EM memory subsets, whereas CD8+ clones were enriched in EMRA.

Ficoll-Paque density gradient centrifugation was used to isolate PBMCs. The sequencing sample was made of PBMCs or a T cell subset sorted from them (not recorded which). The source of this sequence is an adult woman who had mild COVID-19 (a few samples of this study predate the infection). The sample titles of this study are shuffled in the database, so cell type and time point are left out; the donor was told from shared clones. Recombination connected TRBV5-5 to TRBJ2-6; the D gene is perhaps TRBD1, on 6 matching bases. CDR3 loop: CASSLLRGAPGANVLTF. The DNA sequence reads TGTGCCAGCAGCTTGCTCAGGGGAGCTCCCGGGGCCAACGTCCTGACTTTC.